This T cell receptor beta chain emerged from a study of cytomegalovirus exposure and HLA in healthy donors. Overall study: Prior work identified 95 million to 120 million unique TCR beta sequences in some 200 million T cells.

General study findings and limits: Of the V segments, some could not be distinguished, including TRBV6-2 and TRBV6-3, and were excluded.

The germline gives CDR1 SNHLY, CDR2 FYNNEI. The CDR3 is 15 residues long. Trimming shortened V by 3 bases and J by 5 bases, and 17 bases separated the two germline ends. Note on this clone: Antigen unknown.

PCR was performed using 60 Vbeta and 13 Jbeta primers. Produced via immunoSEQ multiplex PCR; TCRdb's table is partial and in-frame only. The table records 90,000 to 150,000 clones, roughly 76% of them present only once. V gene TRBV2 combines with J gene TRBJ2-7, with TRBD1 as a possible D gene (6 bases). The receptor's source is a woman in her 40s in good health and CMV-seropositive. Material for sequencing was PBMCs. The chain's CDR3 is CASSDTTGNINEQYF. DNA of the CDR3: TGTGCCAGCAGTGATACTACAGGGAACATAAACGAGCAGTACTTC.